The 16 T cell receptor beta chains given below trace back to one sample, sequenced in a study of blood T cell repertoires in COVID-19. TCRdb keeps only in-frame clones here, not all; method: immunoSEQ multiplex PCR. The sample has over 200,000 clones, 80% to 85% seen once. Sample: PBMCs or T cells enriched from blood (not recorded which). Receptors were obtained from a woman between 50 and 59 years old with acute COVID-19.

The chain recombines TRBV6-5 with TRBJ2-7; 9 nucleotides align to TRBD1. This CDR3 comprises 13 residues. CDR1 and CDR2 from the germline V gene are MNHEY and SVGAGI. V was pared by 5 bases and J by 6 bases, with 5 bases of the junction left unmatched. Written as DNA, the CDR3 is TGTGCCAGCAGTAACAGGGGGCGCACCGAGCAGTACTTC. This translates into CASSNRGRTEQYF.

The chain carries TRBV6-5 and TRBJ2-7; no clear D gene. CDR1 MNHEY and CDR2 SVGAGI come from the germline V gene. V was shortened by 4 bases and J by 3 bases, with 10 bases between the two germline ends. There are 13 residues in the CDR3. The CDR3 sequence is CASSSSLFYEQYF. CDR3 sequence (DNA): TGTGCCAGCAGTTCCTCCCTCTTCTACGAGCAGTACTTC.

This sequence joins TRBV9 and TRBJ2-7, with 10 bases aligning to TRBD1. Germline V gives CDR1 SGDLS, CDR2 YYNGEE. The CDR3 has 15 residues. V trimming: 2 bases; J trimming: 3 bases; junction bases outside the gene matches: 5. CDR3 in amino acids: CASSVGQGGVYEQYF. In DNA form, the CDR3 reads TGTGCCAGCAGCGTCGGACAGGGGGGTGTCTACGAGCAGTACTTC.

This clone was seen a few times. The chain couples TRBV30 to TRBJ1-1, with 7 nucleotides matching TRBD1. This CDR3 is 16 amino acids long. CDR1 is GTSNPN and CDR2 is SVGIG in the germline V gene (reference sequence). The J segment lost 2 bases and the V segment lost 3 bases, leaving 12 bases of the junction unmatched. CDR3 sequence: CAWSYLQGTGNTEAFF. CDR3 nucleotides: TGTGCCTGGAGCTACTTACAGGGGACGGGAAACACTGAAGCTTTCTTT.

The chain recombines TRBV6-5 with TRBJ2-5; the D is unclear. Germline assignment: CDR1 MNHEY and CDR2 SVGAGI. The CDR3 consists of 14 residues. V lost 4 bases and J lost 1, with 10 bases in between. CDR3: CASSSRNSQETQYF. The CDR3 DNA follows: TGTGCCAGCAGTTCAAGGAACAGCCAAGAGACCCAGTACTTC.

This clone occurred once. The rearrangement links TRBV15 to TRBJ1-1, with D possibly being TRBD1 (6 bases). V was trimmed by 5 bases and J by 1 base, leaving 14 bases between them. Looked up from germline, CDR1 is LNHNV and CDR2 is YYDKDF (reference sequence). This CDR3 has 15 residues. The CDR3 protein is CATSGGGGQNTEAFF. The CDR3 DNA reads as TGTGCCACCAGCGGCGGGGGCGGCCAGAACACTGAAGCTTTCTTT. Using reference TRBV15 and TRBJ1-1 for the parts outside the CDR3, the full variable domain is DAMVIQNPRYQVTQFGKPVTLSCSQTLNHNVMYWYQQKSSQAPKLLFHYYDKDFNNEADTPDNFQSRRPNTSFCFLDIRSPGLGDTAMYLCATSGGGGQNTEAFFGQGTRLTVV.

This chain links TRBV5-8 with TRBJ2-7; 9 nucleotides agree with TRBD1. CDR3 size: 19 residues. V was pared by 5 bases and J by 0 bases, with 18 bases of the junction left unmatched. Germline V gene sequence: CDR1 SGHTS, CDR2 YDEGEE. CDR3 protein: CASSWPGTGPIISSYEQYF. The CDR3 region has the DNA TGTGCCAGCAGTTGGCCCGGGACAGGGCCTATAATTTCCTCCTACGAGCAGTACTTC.

This clone was seen just once. J is TRBJ2-3 and V is TRBV3-1 (or the pseudogene TRBV3-2); perhaps TRBD2 as D (6 bases). The germline CDR1 and CDR2 sequences are LGHDT and YNNKEL (reference sequence). This CDR3 region has 15 residues. V was clipped by 0 bases and J by 0 bases, with 7 bases between them. This chain's CDR3 is CASSQEGTSTDTQYF. As DNA, the CDR3 is TGTGCCAGCAGCCAAGAGGGGACTAGCACAGATACGCAGTATTTT.

For this clone: The junction does not match germline at one end; this may be a read error. The rearrangement uses TRBV7-9 and TRBJ2-7, with 13 bases that match TRBD2. Germline lookup yields CDR1 SEHNR and CDR2 FQNEAQ (reference sequence). There are 13 residues in the CDR3. The CDR3 bases are TGTGCCAGCAGCTTGGCGGGGACTAGCGGGGTTGACTTC. Translation gives CASSLAGTSGVDF.

This chain connects TRBV5-1 to TRBJ1-1; perhaps TRBD1 as D (6 bases). Deletions cut 0 bases from V and 5 bases from J, with 11 bases between. Looked up from germline, CDR1 is SGHRS and CDR2 is YFSETQ. The CDR3 runs 14 residues. DNA for the CDR3: TGCGCCAGCAGCTTGGACAGGGAAGGGACTGAAGCTTTCTTT. This translates into CASSLDREGTEAFF.

The rearrangement joins TRBV5-1 to TRBJ2-1; D is ambiguous. Germline CDR1 is SGHRS and CDR2 is YFSETQ. Trimming pared 0 bases from V and 0 bases from J, leaving 7 bases between. The CDR3 spans 15 residues. The CDR3 loop is CASSLEESSYNEQFF. CDR3 DNA: TGCGCCAGCAGCTTGGAGGAGAGCTCCTACAATGAGCAGTTCTTC.

This rearrangement joins TRBV5-1 to TRBJ2-7, with D perhaps TRBD1 (6 bases). CDR3 size: 14 residues. Germline V gene data show CDR1 as SGHRS and CDR2 as YFSETQ. V was clipped by 0 bases and J by 1 base, with 8 bases between them. The CDR3 sequence: CASSLATGSYEQYF. The CDR3, as DNA: TGCGCCAGCAGCTTGGCGACAGGATCCTACGAGCAGTACTTC. The full variable domain, in which reference TRBV5-1 and TRBJ2-7 provide the parts outside the CDR3, is KAGVTQTPRYLIKTRGQQVTLSCSPISGHRSVSWYQQTPGQGLQFLFEYFSETQRNKGNFPGRFSGRQFSNSRSEMNVSTLELGDSALYLCASSLATGSYEQYFGPGTRLTVT.

This sequence joins TRBV3-1 (or the pseudogene TRBV3-2) and TRBJ2-7, with 13 bases fitting TRBD2. The junction had 17 bases not matched to a gene; V was cut back by 2 bases and J by 4 bases. The CDR3 has 20 residues. Germline CDR1 reads LGHDT; CDR2 reads YNNKEL (reference sequence). The CDR3 DNA follows: TGTGCCAGCAGCCAAAAAAAACCGGGACTAGCGGGGAGGGGCTTTTACGAGCAGTACTTC. Amino acid sequence: CASSQKKPGLAGRGFYEQYF.

This clone occurred a few times. The chain recombines TRBV5-1 with TRBJ1-2, with D maybe TRBD1 (5 bases). Germline V gene sequence: CDR1 SGHRS, CDR2 YFSETQ. Between the trimmed V and J ends, which lost 4 bases and 4 bases, there was a span of 14 bases. This CDR3 comprises 14 residues. The CDR3 DNA is TGCGCCAGCAGCCCACCCGAAGGGGCCTATGGCTACACCTTC. Amino acid sequence: CASSPPEGAYGYTF. Full variable domain (missing parts from reference TRBV5-1 and TRBJ1-2): KAGVTQTPRYLIKTRGQQVTLSCSPISGHRSVSWYQQTPGQGLQFLFEYFSETQRNKGNFPGRFSGRQFSNSRSEMNVSTLELGDSALYLCASSPPEGAYGYTFGSGTRLTVV.

V gene TRBV19 combines with J gene TRBJ1-1; maybe TRBD1 (5 bases). Germline-derived CDR1 and CDR2 are LNHDA and SQIVND (reference sequence). The CDR3 runs to 15 residues. The V end was cut by 0 bases, the J end by 0 bases, with 8 bases between. The CDR3 here is CASSIDNRLNTEAFF. CDR3 DNA: TGTGCCAGTAGTATAGATAACAGGCTGAACACTGAAGCTTTCTTT.

The rearrangement joins TRBV28 to TRBJ1-5; D not resolved. CDR1 is MDHEN and CDR2 is SYDVKM in the germline V gene. The CDR3 sequence is 11 residues long. V dropped 6 bases and J dropped 9 bases, with 9 bases sitting between them. The CDR3 sequence: CASSPAGPQHF. CDR3 coding DNA: TGTGCCAGCAGCCCCGCGGGGCCCCAGCATTTT. The full variable domain, its missing parts supplied by reference TRBV28 and TRBJ1-5, is DVKVTQSSRYLVKRTGEKVFLECVQDMDHENMFWYRQDPGLGLRLIYFSYDVKMKEKGDIPEGYSVSREKKERFSLILESASTNQTSMYLCASSPAGPQHFGDGTRLSIL.